This T cell receptor (beta chain) was sequenced for a study of regulatory T cells in long-lasting Graves disease. Study outcomes and limitations: Persistent Graves' patients showed less TCR diversity than newly diagnosed ones.

Arm-PCR of CDR3 regions and iRepertoire HTBI primers were used to build TCR beta libraries. In TCRdb, the multiplex PCR reads were re-called with MiXCR into one record per CDR3 protein. The sample has hundreds of thousands of distinct CDR3 sequences; roughly 15% are singletons. This clonotype has just a few counts. Its antigen is undetermined. The time point: newly diagnosed GD, antithyroid drugs for less than 3 months. Construction of the TCR library relied on RNA isolated from PBMCs. V lost 8 bases to trimming and J lost 4 bases, with 7 bases between them. From germline, CDR1 is KGHDR and CDR2 SFDVKD. CDR3 length equals 11 residues. These data were also filed under a second study, of T cells in Graves' hyperthyroidism and ophthalmopathy. In that study: It was considered stable Graves' hyperthyroidism when ophthalmopathy did not progress within 18 months.

V gene TRBV24-1 combines with J gene TRBJ1-1; no clear D gene. The sequence was obtained from a young man with Graves disease. The material sequenced was peripheral blood mononuclear cells (PBMCs), taken at new diagnosis, from a patient treated with antithyroid drugs. CDR3 bases: TGTGCCACCATATGGGGCACTGAAGCTTTCTTT. It specifies CATIWGTEAFF.